What follows are 24 T cell receptor beta chains derived from one specimen sequenced in a study of blood T cell repertoires in COVID-19 (TCRdb year 2020). Libraries were constructed by the immunoSEQ multiplex PCR assay. TCRdb obtained this table from immuneACCESS and retained in-frame rearrangements with V and J assigned. These tables miss some clones; where compared with another copy, unresolved V genes account for less than half of the shortfall, and the remainder is unexplained. This sample holds approximately 45,000 clones; approximately 90% were observed only once. The leading ten clones occupy roughly 5% of the sample. The sample comprised peripheral blood. The origin of the receptors is a man aged 65 to 85 with acute or convalescent COVID-19.

V usage is TRBV6-5 and J usage is TRBJ2-1, with TRBD1 identical over 8 bases. V lost 2 bases, J lost 6 bases, and 6 bases stayed unmatched. Looked up from germline, CDR1 is MNHEY and CDR2 is SVGAGI. This CDR3 contains 15 residues. CDR3 region: CASSYDRGEGNEQFF. The CDR3 DNA reads as TGTGCCAGCAGTTACGACAGGGGTGAGGGCAATGAGCAGTTCTTC.

This clone was seen a few times. The chain has TRBV11-1 and TRBJ2-2; 7 bases are shared with TRBD2. V was pared by 7 bases and J by 0 bases, with 8 bases of the junction left unmatched. There are 16 residues in the CDR3. CDR1 and CDR2 from the germline V gene are SGHAT and FQDESV (reference sequence). The chain's CDR3 is CASTKAGLANTGELFF. CDR3 nucleotide sequence: TGTGCCAGCACCAAAGCGGGGTTAGCGAACACCGGGGAGCTGTTTTTT. Looking up the rest from reference TRBV11-1 and TRBJ2-2 gives the full variable domain: EAEVAQSPRYKITEKSQAVAFWCDPISGHATLYWYRQILGQGPELLVQFQDESVVDDSQLPKDRFSAERLKGVDSTLKIQPAELGDSAMYLCASTKAGLANTGELFFGEGSRLTVL.

This clone occurred once. The rearrangement uses TRBV3-1 (or the pseudogene TRBV3-2) and TRBJ2-2; maybe TRBD1 (5 bases). Germline V lookup: CDR1 LGHDT, CDR2 YNNKEL (reference sequence). V was cut by 7 bases and J by 3 bases, with 15 bases left in between. The CDR3 is 15 residues long. CDR3 in DNA: TGTGCCAGCACCGCAGTCCCAGGGTACACCGGGGAGCTGTTTTTT. Its protein product is CASTAVPGYTGELFF.

This sequence joins TRBV19 and TRBJ1-5; 7 bases align to TRBD1. The trim removed 0 bases at V and 6 bases at J, leaving 5 bases unmatched. This CDR3 spans 15 amino acids. The germline V gene encodes CDR1 LNHDA and CDR2 SQIVND (reference sequence). This CDR3 is CASSIDRQGGQPQHF. CDR3 coding DNA: TGTGCCAGTAGTATAGATCGCCAGGGGGGTCAGCCCCAGCATTTT.

This CDR3 is CASSLAWASGGMGETQYF. DNA of the CDR3: TGTGCCAGCAGCTTAGCGTGGGCTAGCGGGGGCATGGGGGAGACCCAGTACTTC. The rearrangement uses TRBV7-2 and TRBJ2-5; TRBD2 matches 10 bases. With V trimmed by 0 bases and J by 5 bases, 12 bases remained unmatched. This CDR3 is built from 18 residues. CDR1 and CDR2 (germline): SGHTA, FQGNSA.

This rearrangement joins TRBV2 to TRBJ1-2; tentatively, D is TRBD1 (5 bases). Per germline, CDR1 SNHLY and CDR2 FYNNEI. The CDR3 spans 16 residues. V lost 0 bases and J lost 2, with 13 bases in between. CDR3 region: CASSEALGRVNYGYTF. In nucleotides, the CDR3 is TGTGCCAGCAGTGAAGCGCTTGGCAGGGTCAACTATGGCTACACCTTC.

This chain links TRBV7-2 with TRBJ2-7; D is ambiguous. The CDR3 is 14 amino acids. Germline V gives CDR1 SGHTA, CDR2 FQGNSA. Trimming left V 0 bases short and J 0 bases short, with 6 bases between. The CDR3 DNA sequence: TGTGCCAGCAGCTTAGCAGTCGGCTCCTACGAGCAGTACTTC. Translating gives CASSLAVGSYEQYF.

A few counts support this clone. This chain connects TRBV6-1 to TRBJ2-1, with a possible D match to TRBD2 (7 bases). Germline V gene lookup returns CDR1 MNHNS and CDR2 SASEGT. The length of the CDR3 is 14 residues. The V and J ends lost 2 bases and 12 bases respectively, with 17 bases between them. The CDR3 region is CASSENTSGGRQFF. CDR3 DNA: TGTGCCAGCAGTGAAAACACCTCGGGGGGCCGGCAGTTCTTC.

The V call is TRBV5-1, the J call TRBJ2-2; possible D gene TRBD1, 5 bases. The CDR3 is 15 residues long. Germline V gene sequence: CDR1 SGHRS, CDR2 YFSETQ. Trimming cost V 2 bases and J 3 bases, with 11 bases left between them. The CDR3: CASSFLDSYTGELFF. In DNA, the CDR3 is TGCGCCAGCAGCTTCCTCGACAGTTACACCGGGGAGCTGTTTTTT.

The V call is TRBV24-1, the J call TRBJ1-2, with 11 positions matching TRBD1. V shed 2 bases, J shed 7 bases, and the junction held 8 bases outside the gene matches. This CDR3 has 16 residues. From germline, CDR1 is KGHDR and CDR2 SFDVKD. Here the CDR3 reads CATSDSSGTGGSGYTF. The DNA for the CDR3 is TGTGCCACCAGTGATTCCTCCGGGACAGGGGGTAGTGGCTACACCTTC.

The chain employs TRBV5-1 and TRBJ1-5; D unclear. There are 13 residues in the CDR3. Trimming shortened V by 5 bases and J by 0 bases, and 6 bases separated the two germline ends. The germline gives CDR1 SGHRS, CDR2 YFSETQ. The chain's CDR3 is CASRQFSNQPQHF. The CDR3 DNA is TGCGCCAGCAGGCAGTTTAGCAATCAGCCCCAGCATTTT.

The chain links TRBV19 to TRBJ1-5; 7 bases line up with TRBD1. V lost 7 bases, J lost 7 bases, and 7 bases stayed unmatched. The CDR3 has 13 amino acids. Germline CDR1 LNHDA, CDR2 SQIVND (reference sequence). The CDR3: CASNDRAGQPQHF. The CDR3 bases are TGTGCCAGTAACGACAGGGCAGGACAGCCCCAGCATTTT.

This clone was observed once. V gene TRBV10-2 combines with J gene TRBJ1-3; D remains unclear. Per the germline V gene, CDR1 is WSHSY and CDR2 is SAAADI. Trimming cost V 0 bases and J 0 bases, with 9 bases left between them. The CDR3 spans 16 residues. CDR3 region: CASSESGRSSGNTIYF. The CDR3 DNA follows: TGCGCCAGCAGTGAGTCAGGGAGGAGCTCTGGAAACACCATATATTTT.

The V and J genes are TRBV7-3 and TRBJ2-1; 10 bases align to TRBD2. This CDR3 has 15 residues. V trimming: 3 bases; J trimming: 9 bases; junction bases outside the gene matches: 8. Germline V gene sequence: CDR1 SGHTA, CDR2 FQGTGA. CDR3 DNA sequence: TGTGCCAGCAGCTTTAGCGGGGGGCCCCTGATTGAGCAGTTCTTC. Translation gives CASSFSGGPLIEQFF.

The J gene is TRBJ1-1, the V gene TRBV4-1, with TRBD1 as a possible D gene (5 bases). Germline CDR1 reads MGHRA; CDR2 reads YSYEKL. The CDR3 is made up of 13 amino acids. V was pared by 1 base and J by 5 bases, with 8 bases between. The CDR3: CASSQAQGTEAFF. DNA for the CDR3: TGCGCCAGCAGCCAAGCCCAGGGAACTGAAGCTTTCTTT.

The chain combines TRBV2 with TRBJ2-7; 11 nucleotides agree with TRBD1. CDR3 length: 14 residues. Per germline, CDR1 SNHLY and CDR2 FYNNEI. J was trimmed by 5 bases and V by 7 bases; bases with no gene match: 7. This CDR3 reads CASIRTGGINEQYF. CDR3 nucleotide sequence: TGTGCCAGCATCCGGACAGGGGGCATAAACGAGCAGTACTTC. Full variable domain (outside the CDR3, taken from reference TRBV2 and TRBJ2-7): EPEVTQTPSHQVTQMGQEVILRCVPISNHLYFYWYRQILGQKVEFLVSFYNNEISEKSEIFDDQFSVERPDGSNFTLKIRSTKLEDSAMYFCASIRTGGINEQYFGPGTRLTVT.

This chain connects TRBV28 to TRBJ1-2, with no clear D. V shed 6 bases and J shed 11 bases, with 22 bases lying between them. Per the germline V gene, CDR1 is MDHEN and CDR2 is SYDVKM. The CDR3 loop spans 14 amino acids. The CDR3 bases are TGTGCCAGCAGGGATATGGGAGGGCAGCGAGATTACACCTTC. It translates to CASRDMGGQRDYTF.

This clone showed up just once. The chain has TRBV15 and TRBJ1-3; tentative D call: TRBD1 (5 bases). Germline V CDR1 and CDR2: LNHNV, YYDKDF (reference sequence). The CDR3 has 15 amino acids. Trimming stripped 3 bases from V and 0 bases from J, with 9 bases between. The CDR3 region is CATSSGGTSGNTIYF. The CDR3 DNA is TGTGCCACCAGCAGCGGGGGGACCTCTGGAAACACCATATATTTT.

The chain is built from TRBV2 and TRBJ2-5, with 9 positions matching TRBD1. J was trimmed by 4 bases and V by 4 bases; bases with no gene match: 7. The CDR3 spans 15 residues. The V gene's germline CDR1 is SNHLY and CDR2 FYNNEI. CDR3 sequence: CASSGRDREGETQYF. The CDR3 DNA reads as TGTGCCAGCAGTGGGCGGGACAGGGAAGGAGAGACCCAGTACTTC.

The chain couples TRBV13 to TRBJ1-2; a possible D gene is TRBD1 (5 bases). Germline-derived CDR1 and CDR2 are PRHDT and FYEKMQ (reference sequence). The CDR3 is made up of 14 amino acids. Trimming took 5 bases from V and 2 from J, leaving 12 bases between them. In DNA form, the CDR3 reads TGTGCCAGCAGCAGGGGACGGGGGAACTATGGCTACACCTTC. Amino acid sequence: CASSRGRGNYGYTF.

Comments on this clone: At one end the junction does not follow the germline gene, possibly because of a read error. Here the CDR3 reads CASSVGGTGSGNTIYF. CDR3 bases: TGTGCCAGCAGCGTAGGTGGGACAGGCTCTGGAAACACCATATATTTT. The chain uses TRBV13 and TRBJ1-3, with 8 bases lining up with TRBD1. Germline V CDR1 and CDR2: PRHDT, FYEKMQ (reference sequence). This CDR3 is 16 amino acids long. The entire variable domain, with the rest obtained from reference TRBV13 and TRBJ1-3, is as follows: AAGVIQSPRHLIKEKRETATLKCYPIPRHDTVYWYQQGPGQDPQFLISFYEKMQSDKGSIPDRFSAQQFSDYHSELNMSSLELGDSALYFCASSVGGTGSGNTIYFGEGSWLTVV.

This chain connects TRBV6-2 or TRBV6-3 to TRBJ2-5; the match to TRBD2 covers 8 bases. Germline values: CDR1 MNHEY, CDR2 SVGEGT. The CDR3 loop spans 14 amino acids. J gave up 5 bases and V 4 bases, and 6 bases lay outside the gene matches. CDR3 DNA sequence: TGTGCCAGCAGTTTGGGACTAGTTGAGGAGACCCAGTACTTC. Amino acid sequence: CASSLGLVEETQYF.

The rearrangement joins TRBV7-6 to TRBJ1-5; D not certain. The V end was cut by 8 bases, the J end by 7 bases, with 12 bases between. The CDR3 is 12 residues long. Germline lookup yields CDR1 SGHVS and CDR2 FNYEAQ. The CDR3 protein is CASGLQNQPQHF. The CDR3 coding sequence is TGTGCCAGCGGACTTCAAAACCAGCCCCAGCATTTT.

The CDR3 here is CASSLQGGQPQHF. CDR3 DNA sequence: TGTGCCAGCAGCTTACAGGGTGGGCAGCCCCAGCATTTT. This sequence joins TRBV7-3 and TRBJ1-5, with D perhaps matching TRBD1 (5 bases). V lost 2 bases and J 7 bases, leaving 9 bases between the germline ends. The CDR3 loop spans 13 amino acids. Germline CDR1 reads SGHTA; CDR2 reads FQGTGA.